This TCR beta chain was observed in a study of blood T cells in healthy people across ages. Donors were healthy Caucasian individuals from Russia aged about 6 to 95. Per individual sample, total RNA of at least 6 micrograms was extracted. This CDR3 is 14 amino acids long. Germline V gives CDR1 SQVTM, CDR2 ANQGSEA. V was pared by 4 bases and J by 8 bases, with 13 bases of the junction left unmatched. With a J-beta primer mix and a sample-barcoded 5' primer, a second PCR ran about 6 to 11 cycles. TCRdb itself ran the 5' RACE reads through MiXCR, one entry per CDR3 protein. Of about 720,000 distinct CDR3 sequences in the sample, about 24% were seen once.

The chain recombines TRBV29-1 with TRBJ1-1, with TRBD1 matching 7 bases. The receptor comes from a man aged 65-85 years in good health. Sequenced input: blood. CDR3 sequence reads: CSVVLPRGLGEAFF. CDR3 DNA: TGCAGCGTTGTCCTTCCAAGGGGGCTCGGGGAAGCTTTCTTT.